The 8 T cell receptor beta chains presented below share a single source sample, sequenced in a study of beta chain features in type 1 diabetes. Study-level points and caveats: Moderate but significant shortening of TCRB CDR3s was recorded in all four CD4+ subsets from Type 1 diabetes patients.

Which antigens these TCRs recognize remains unknown. The isolated RNA, all of it, was reverse transcribed, so expressed TCRB transcripts were what got sequenced. Here immunoSEQ multiplex PCR was the method, and the copy in TCRdb shows in-frame clones only, minus some. The sample includes 310,000 or so clones, approximately 9.7% seen only once; the top ten take over 0.95%. The sample consisted of central memory CD4+ T cells from blood. All receptors come from a man between 25 and 39 years old with type 1 diabetes.

The chain joins TRBV5-5 to TRBJ2-7, with 8 bases matching TRBD2. In germline, CDR1 is SGHKS, CDR2 YYEKEE (reference sequence). J gave up 2 bases and V 5 bases, and 6 bases lay outside the gene matches. This CDR3 region has 14 residues. This CDR3 is CASSMSGGTYEQYF. The CDR3 bases are TGTGCCAGCAGTATGAGCGGGGGAACCTACGAGCAGTACTTC.

The chain recombines TRBV9 with TRBJ2-5; D is uncertain. The CDR3 runs 12 residues. The V gene lost 3 bases and the J gene lost 5 bases, with 8 bases spanning the gap. Germline loops: CDR1 SGDLS, CDR2 YYNGEE. The CDR3 region has the DNA TGTGCCAGCAGCGAATACGGGGAGACCCAGTACTTC. It specifies CASSEYGETQYF. The variable domain in full, completed from reference TRBV9 and TRBJ2-5, reads DSGVTQTPKHLITATGQRVTLRCSPRSGDLSVYWYQQSLDQGLQFLIQYYNGEERAKGNILERFSAQQFPDLHSELNLSSLELGDSALYFCASSEYGETQYFGPGTRLLVL.

V and J are TRBV11-2 and TRBJ1-1; D uncertain. V lost 4 bases and J 8 bases, leaving 8 bases between the germline ends. The CDR3 sequence is 11 residues long. Germline CDR1 SGHAT, CDR2 FQNNGV. DNA for the CDR3: TGTGCCAGCAGCTCGATGGGGGAAGCTTTCTTT. Translated, it gives CASSSMGEAFF.

This clone was seen a handful of times. CDR3 coding DNA: TGTGCCAGCAGTTTCGCTAACAACAATGAGCAGTTCTTC. Translating it yields CASSFANNNEQFF. This chain connects TRBV27 to TRBJ2-1; D unresolved. V lost 3 bases to trimming and J lost 5 bases, with 8 bases between them. CDR1 and CDR2 from the germline V gene are MNHEY and SMNVEV (reference sequence). CDR3 length: 13 residues.

Only a few counts were recorded for this clone. V usage is TRBV7-2 and J usage is TRBJ2-7; D may match TRBD1 or TRBD2 (5 bases each). Trimming removed 5 bases at V and 6 bases at J, with 14 bases between. CDR3 length equals 13 residues. Germline V gives CDR1 SGHTA, CDR2 FQGNSA. The CDR3 DNA reads as TGTGCCAGCAGCCAGACGACGAGGGGCGAGCAGTACTTC. Protein: CASSQTTRGEQYF.

This chain links TRBV7-9 with TRBJ1-6; 7 bases line up with TRBD1. With V trimmed by 5 bases and J by 5 bases, 6 bases remained unmatched. Germline V gives CDR1 SEHNR, CDR2 FQNEAQ (reference sequence). The CDR3 sequence is 15 residues long. The CDR3 DNA follows: TGTGCCAGCAGCCCCCGACAGGGCAATAATTCACCCCTCCACTTT. It is translated as CASSPRQGNNSPLHF.

This clone was observed a handful of times. This chain uses TRBV21-1 with TRBJ2-5; no check of the table's D call, TRBD2, against the DNA was made. TRBV21-1 counts as a pseudogene. This CDR3 comprises 16 residues. CDR3 sequence: CASTRKLRIKKETQYF. The CDR3 bases are TGTGCCAGCACCCGAAAGTTGCGGATCAAAAAAGAGACCCAGTACTTC.

This clone came up many times. This chain links TRBV28 with TRBJ2-1; D is possibly TRBD1 or TRBD2 (6 bases each). Deletions cut 6 bases from V and 8 bases from J, with 20 bases between. The CDR3 covers 15 residues. The germline V gene encodes CDR1 MDHEN and CDR2 SYDVKM. The CDR3 sequence is CASSGGAGLVDEQFF. DNA for the CDR3: TGTGCCAGCAGCGGGGGCGCAGGGTTAGTCGATGAGCAGTTCTTC.